One and the same sample provided the 25 T cell receptor beta chains below, sequenced in a study of cytomegalovirus exposure and HLA in healthy donors. Both 60 Vbeta primers and 13 Jbeta primers went into the PCR. Sequencing was performed with immunoSEQ multiplex PCR; in TCRdb, only in-frame clones are kept and a portion is missing. The sample lists approximately 160,000 clones; over 75% were seen once. Specimen: PBMCs. The receptors originated from a woman aged 18-29 years in good health and CMV-seronegative.

There are a few counts of this clone. The chain has TRBV11-2 and TRBJ2-5; the D is unclear. This CDR3 contains 15 residues. Trimming took off 5 bases at V and 2 bases at J, with 15 bases between the two ends. Germline CDR1 is SGHAT and CDR2 is FQNNGV. CDR3 sequence (DNA): TGTGCCAGCAGCGTGGGCCCGACACAACAAGAGACCCAGTACTTC. Translating it yields CASSVGPTQQETQYF.

The genes are TRBV5-1 and TRBJ2-3; D gene ambiguous. CDR3 length equals 14 residues. V lost 1 base and J lost 0, with 6 bases in between. Germline loops: CDR1 SGHRS, CDR2 YFSETQ. In DNA form, the CDR3 reads TGCGCCAGCAGCTTGACCGGGAGCACAGATACGCAGTATTTT. This encodes CASSLTGSTDTQYF.

The chain carries TRBV27 and TRBJ2-1; 11 positions agree with TRBD2. In germline, CDR1 is MNHEY, CDR2 SMNVEV (reference sequence). This CDR3 has 16 amino acids. V shed 3 bases and J 4 bases; nucleotides not matched to a gene: 5. The CDR3 protein is CASSFGTSGKYNEQFF. Here the CDR3 DNA reads TGTGCCAGCAGTTTTGGGACTAGCGGCAAGTACAATGAGCAGTTCTTC.

The chain recombines TRBV7-9 with TRBJ2-7; TRBD1 matches at 7 bases. The J segment lost 1 base and the V segment lost 0 bases, leaving 3 bases of the junction unmatched. The CDR3 totals 15 residues. CDR1 is SEHNR and CDR2 is FQNEAQ in the germline V gene (reference sequence). CDR3 in amino acids: CASSLAGTVSYEQYF. The CDR3 nucleotides are TGTGCCAGCAGCTTAGCCGGGACAGTGTCCTACGAGCAGTACTTC.

The genes are TRBV19 and TRBJ2-5; 7 nucleotides agree with TRBD2. CDR1 LNHDA and CDR2 SQIVND come from the germline V gene (reference sequence). Trimming took 4 bases from V and 5 from J; bases not matched to a gene: 10. The CDR3 length is 15 residues. The CDR3 DNA follows: TGTGCCAGTAGTAGCGGGAGAAAGGTCCCCGAGACCCAGTACTTC. Translated, it gives CASSSGRKVPETQYF.

As regards this clone: At one end the junction does not follow the germline gene, possibly because of a read error. The chain combines TRBV7-9 with TRBJ2-2; 10 bases are shared with TRBD2. The CDR3 runs to 17 residues. CDR1 is SEHNR, CDR2 FQNEAQ, per germline (reference sequence). The CDR3 region is CSSSLERTSGNTGELFF. In DNA, the CDR3 is TGTTCCAGCAGCTTAGAGAGGACTAGCGGGAACACCGGGGAGCTGTTTTTT.

The chain uses TRBV5-6 and TRBJ2-2, with TRBD2 matching over 10 bases. The V segment lost 1 base and the J segment 0 bases; nucleotides outside the gene matches: 3. The CDR3 contains 17 residues. Germline assignment: CDR1 SGHDT and CDR2 YYEEEE. The CDR3, as DNA: TGTGCCAGCAGCTTGCGGACTAGCGGAGCGAACACCGGGGAGCTGTTTTTT. This translates into CASSLRTSGANTGELFF. Using reference TRBV5-6 and TRBJ2-2 for the parts outside the CDR3, the full variable domain is DAGVTQSPTHLIKTRGQQVTLRCSPKSGHDTVSWYQQALGQGPQFIFQYYEEEERQRGNFPDRFSGHQFPNYSSELNVNALLLGDSALYLCASSLRTSGANTGELFFGEGSRLTVL.

The chain recombines TRBV11-1 with TRBJ2-5; 7 bases map to TRBD2. Germline CDR1 reads SGHAT; CDR2 reads FQDESV (reference sequence). The CDR3 runs to 16 residues. The V segment lost 3 bases and the J segment 0 bases; nucleotides outside the gene matches: 7. CDR3 nucleotide sequence: TGTGCCAGCAGCTTCGGACTAGTAAGAGACCAAGAGACCCAGTACTTC. Translated, it gives CASSFGLVRDQETQYF.

This clone was seen only once. This rearrangement joins TRBV2 to TRBJ2-5, with 11 bases lining up with TRBD1. This CDR3 region has 15 residues. V dropped 6 bases and J dropped 0; count of bases not matched to a gene: 3. Per germline, CDR1 SNHLY and CDR2 FYNNEI. This chain's CDR3 is CASSRDRGYQETQYF. Written as DNA, the CDR3 is TGTGCCAGCAGCAGGGACAGGGGGTACCAAGAGACCCAGTACTTC.

V gene TRBV7-9 combines with J gene TRBJ2-3; TRBD1 matches at 9 bases. Losses at the gene ends were 5 bases for V and 2 bases for J; bases not matched to a gene: 8. CDR1 is SEHNR, CDR2 FQNEAQ, per germline (reference sequence). The CDR3 totals 16 residues. The CDR3: CASSPWTGAFTDTQYF. The CDR3, as DNA: TGTGCCAGCAGCCCCTGGACAGGGGCATTCACAGATACGCAGTATTTT.

In this sample, this clone turned up once. CDR3 loop: CASSADRGDQPQHF. CDR3 coding DNA: TGTGCCAGCAGCGCCGACAGGGGAGATCAGCCCCAGCATTTT. The J gene is TRBJ1-5, the V gene TRBV2, with 8 bases identical to TRBD1. This CDR3 is built from 14 residues. Germline assignment: CDR1 SNHLY and CDR2 FYNNEI. V gave up 6 bases and J gave up 5 bases; unmatched junction bases: 6.

This clone was recorded once. The chain has TRBV29-1 and TRBJ2-2, with a tentative D call TRBD1 (5 bases). Germline CDR1 SQVTM, CDR2 ANQGSEA. The CDR3 spans 15 residues. V lost 7 bases to trimming and J lost 0 bases, with 15 bases between them. The CDR3 reads CSATPGMPNTGELFF. CDR3 bases: TGCAGCGCGACGCCAGGGATGCCGAACACCGGGGAGCTGTTTTTT.

In DNA form, the CDR3 reads TGTGCCTGGAGTGCTAAGAGAGCCGGGACAGGGAACAATCAGCCCCAGCATTTT. Residues: CAWSAKRAGTGNNQPQHF. V is TRBV30 and J is TRBJ1-5, with 9 bases fitting TRBD1. The CDR3 spans 18 residues. Germline V gene sequence: CDR1 GTSNPN, CDR2 SVGIG (reference sequence). The junction had 13 bases not matched to a gene; V was cut back by 1 base and J by 3 bases.

The chain couples TRBV9 to TRBJ1-2; TRBD1 matches at 7 bases. Germline V gene lookup returns CDR1 SGDLS and CDR2 YYNGEE. CDR3 size: 16 residues. V dropped 4 bases and J dropped 1; count of bases not matched to a gene: 10. The CDR3 DNA sequence: TGTGCCAGCAGCCCGAGTGGGACAGCTAATAACTATGGCTACACCTTC. This gives the protein CASSPSGTANNYGYTF.

This clone has just a few counts. The chain employs TRBV12-5 and TRBJ2-1, with 11 bases matching TRBD1. This CDR3 has 14 residues. Looked up from germline, CDR1 is LGHNT and CDR2 is FRNRAP. V lost 4 bases to trimming and J lost 8 bases; unmatched junction nucleotides: 4. The CDR3 spells CASGSGQGADEQFF. The CDR3 DNA reads as TGTGCTAGTGGTTCTGGACAGGGGGCCGATGAGCAGTTCTTC. Drawing the rest from reference TRBV12-5 and TRBJ2-1, the complete variable domain is DARVTQTPRHKVTEMGQEVTMRCQPILGHNTVFWYRQTMMQGLELLAYFRNRAPLDDSGMPKDRFSAEMPDATLATLKIQPSEPRDSAVYFCASGSGQGADEQFFGPGTRLTVL.

A note on this clone: The junction departs from the called germline gene at one end, perhaps through a read error. The rearrangement links TRBV7-9 to TRBJ2-7, with D perhaps being TRBD1 or TRBD2 (5 bases each). The CDR3 contains 15 residues. Germline lookup yields CDR1 SEHNR and CDR2 FQNEAQ (reference sequence). CDR3 sequence reads: CSSGPTVQGSYEQYF. The CDR3 DNA sequence: TGTTCCAGCGGACCTACCGTCCAGGGCTCCTACGAGCAGTACTTC.

This sequence joins TRBV10-3 and TRBJ2-5, with 7 bases that match TRBD1. This CDR3 has 17 residues. In germline, CDR1 is ENHRY, CDR2 SYGVKD. The V and J ends lost 3 bases and 2 bases, in that order; junction bases with no gene match: 12. CDR3 nucleotide sequence: TGTGCCATCAGTGAAGGAATAGAGACAGGGCGGCAAGAGACCCAGTACTTC. Residues: CAISEGIETGRQETQYF.

The chain joins TRBV28 to TRBJ1-2, with D maybe TRBD1 (6 bases). The V gene's germline CDR1 is MDHEN and CDR2 SYDVKM. The CDR3 is 13 amino acids. V was trimmed by 8 bases and J by 7 bases, leaving 17 bases between them. The CDR3 bases are TGTGCCAGCCAACCGGGGGGCAACGGTGGCTACACCTTC. It specifies CASQPGGNGGYTF.

The chain carries TRBV5-1 and TRBJ1-1; D is ambiguous. There are 15 residues in the CDR3. V lost 0 bases, J lost 0 bases, and 9 bases lay in between. Germline V lookup: CDR1 SGHRS, CDR2 YFSETQ. CDR3 amino acids: CASSLVPDMNTEAFF. The CDR3 nucleotides read TGCGCCAGCAGCTTGGTTCCAGATATGAACACTGAAGCTTTCTTT.

The V and J genes are TRBV19 and TRBJ1-3; perhaps TRBD1 as D (5 bases). The V end lost 4 bases, the J end lost 6 bases, and 16 bases lay between the germline ends. There are 15 residues in the CDR3. Germline CDR1 and CDR2: LNHDA and SQIVND (reference sequence). CDR3 DNA sequence: TGTGCCAGTAGTACGGCAGGGTATTGGGAAAACACCATATATTTT. Amino acid sequence: CASSTAGYWENTIYF.

This sequence joins TRBV5-4 and TRBJ2-1, with no clear D. V lost 5 bases and J 1 base, leaving 19 bases between the germline ends. The CDR3 loop spans 17 amino acids. Germline V gives CDR1 SGHNT, CDR2 YYREEE (reference sequence). Written as DNA, the CDR3 is TGTGCCAGCAGTCGGTACTACTCTATCTCTTCCTACAATGAGCAGTTCTTC. As protein: CASSRYYSISSYNEQFF.

The rearrangement links TRBV9 to TRBJ2-3; 10 nucleotides agree with TRBD2. Germline CDR1 is SGDLS and CDR2 is YYNGEE. This CDR3 region has 15 residues. With V trimmed by 3 bases and J by 5 bases, 6 bases remained unmatched. The CDR3 DNA reads TGTGCCAGCAGCGAGACCCAGCGGGGGGGAGATACGCAGTATTTT. Translated: CASSETQRGGDTQYF.

The chain has TRBV28 and TRBJ2-7; TRBD2 matches 7 bases. This CDR3 has 12 amino acids. Per the germline V gene, CDR1 is MDHEN and CDR2 is SYDVKM. With V trimmed by 4 bases and J by 9 bases, 6 bases remained unmatched. For the CDR3, the DNA is TGTGCCAGCAGTTGGGGGGAGGGATTGCAGTACTTC. Its translation: CASSWGEGLQYF.

The chain joins TRBV25-1 to TRBJ2-5; tentatively, D is TRBD1 (6 bases). Trimming removed 4 bases from V and 7 bases from J, with 22 bases in between. The CDR3 sequence is 16 residues long. The germline gives CDR1 MGHDK, CDR2 SYGVNS. The CDR3 region is CASSAPVETGLGTQYF. CDR3 in DNA: TGTGCCAGCAGTGCCCCTGTGGAAACAGGGCTGGGGACCCAGTACTTC. Full variable domain (remainder filled in from reference TRBV25-1 and TRBJ2-5): EADIYQTPRYLVIGTGKKITLECSQTMGHDKMYWYQQDPGMELHLIHYSYGVNSTEKGDLSSESTVSRIRTEHFPLTLESARPSHTSQYLCASSAPVETGLGTQYFGPGTRLLVL.

The chain is built from TRBV29-1 and TRBJ2-2, with D possibly matching TRBD1 (5 bases). CDR3 size: 12 residues. Trimming left V 5 bases short and J 5 bases short, with 9 bases between. The germline gives CDR1 SQVTM, CDR2 ANQGSEA. CDR3 residues: CSVTGWTGELFF. CDR3 DNA: TGCAGCGTTACAGGCTGGACCGGGGAGCTGTTTTTT.